This T cell receptor beta chain stems from a study of blood T cell repertoires in COVID-19. Across the study: Both acute and convalescent COVID-19 samples were obtained from the United States, Italy and Spain.

Using immunoSEQ multiplex PCR, the repertoire was profiled, and TCRdb retains in-frame clones only, with some absent. The table includes about 83,000 clones, more than 70% detected once. The CDR3 is 16 amino acids. This chain joins TRBV21-1 and TRBJ2-7; the table's TRBD1 call for D was not verified on the DNA. TRBV21-1 is termed a pseudogene. The sample consisted of peripheral blood. The clonotype was recovered from a man aged 45-60 years with active COVID-19. In nucleotides, the CDR3 is TGTGCCAGCAGCACCGGGACAGGGAAATTAGGCTACGAGCAGTACTTC. Its protein product is CASSTGTGKLGYEQYF.